Sequencing of this T cell receptor beta chain was carried out in a study of cytomegalovirus exposure and HLA in healthy donors. The PCR was carried out with 60 Vbeta primers and 13 Jbeta primers. Some clones are missing from TCRdb's copy, which holds only in-frame ones; the method was immunoSEQ multiplex PCR. The repertoire holds about 160,000 clones, with 80% to 90% as singletons. There are 11 residues in the CDR3. Looked up from germline, CDR1 is SEHNR and CDR2 is FQNEAQ (reference sequence). Trimming removed 4 bases at V and 7 bases at J, with 6 bases between. The chain combines TRBV7-9 with TRBJ2-3; D call uncertain. Material: PBMCs. This TCR came from a woman in her late teens or twenties in good health and CMV-seronegative. CDR3 bases: TGTGCCAGCAGCTCCCTGTATACGCAGTATTTT. It encodes CASSSLYTQYF.